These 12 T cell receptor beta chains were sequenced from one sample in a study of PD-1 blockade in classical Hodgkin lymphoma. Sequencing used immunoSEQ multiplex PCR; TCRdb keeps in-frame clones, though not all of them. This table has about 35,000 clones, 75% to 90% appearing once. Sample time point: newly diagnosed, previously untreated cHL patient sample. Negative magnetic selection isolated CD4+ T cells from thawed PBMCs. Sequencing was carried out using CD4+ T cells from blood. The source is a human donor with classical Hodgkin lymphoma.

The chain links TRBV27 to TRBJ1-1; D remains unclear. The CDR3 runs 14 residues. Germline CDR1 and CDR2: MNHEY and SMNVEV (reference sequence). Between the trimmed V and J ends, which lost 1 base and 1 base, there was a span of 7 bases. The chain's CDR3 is CASSLLGGNTEAFF. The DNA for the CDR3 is TGTGCCAGCAGTTTATTAGGTGGGAACACTGAAGCTTTCTTT.

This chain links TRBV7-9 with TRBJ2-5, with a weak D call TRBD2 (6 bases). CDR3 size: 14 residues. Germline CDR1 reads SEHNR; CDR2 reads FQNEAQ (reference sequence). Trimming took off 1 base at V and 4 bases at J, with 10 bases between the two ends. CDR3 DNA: TGTGCCAGCAGCTTAGACACTAGCAGAGAGACCCAGTACTTC. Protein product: CASSLDTSRETQYF.

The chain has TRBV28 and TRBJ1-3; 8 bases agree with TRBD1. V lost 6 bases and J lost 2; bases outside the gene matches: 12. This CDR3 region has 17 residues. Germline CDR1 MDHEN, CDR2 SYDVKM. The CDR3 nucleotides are TGTGCCAGCAGCCTACCAATCCCAGGGGGCCCTGGAAACACCATATATTTT. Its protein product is CASSLPIPGGPGNTIYF.

The CDR3 is CASSSPRDRGQDQPQHF. In DNA, the CDR3 is TGTGCCAGCAGCTCCCCCCGCGACAGGGGTCAGGATCAGCCCCAGCATTTT. This chain uses TRBV7-3 with TRBJ1-5; TRBD1 matches at 8 bases. The CDR3 is 17 amino acids. Trimming removed 4 bases from V and 5 bases from J; junction bases left unmatched: 13. Germline CDR1 SGHTA, CDR2 FQGTGA.

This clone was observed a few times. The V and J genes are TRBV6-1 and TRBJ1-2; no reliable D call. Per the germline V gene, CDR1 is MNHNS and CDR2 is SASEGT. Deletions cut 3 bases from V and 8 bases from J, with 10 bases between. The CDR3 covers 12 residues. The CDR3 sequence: CASSEIISGYTF. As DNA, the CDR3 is TGTGCCAGCAGTGAGATCATTTCCGGCTACACCTTC.

The CDR3 DNA is TGCGCCAGCAGCTTGTGGGGGGGACAGGGAGGTGACGAGCAGTACTTC. Translation: CASSLWGGQGGDEQYF. The chain combines TRBV5-1 with TRBJ2-7; 9 nucleotides match TRBD1. The germline V gene encodes CDR1 SGHRS and CDR2 YFSETQ. Trimming cost V 1 base and J 5 bases; bases outside gene matches: 10. This CDR3 has 16 amino acids.

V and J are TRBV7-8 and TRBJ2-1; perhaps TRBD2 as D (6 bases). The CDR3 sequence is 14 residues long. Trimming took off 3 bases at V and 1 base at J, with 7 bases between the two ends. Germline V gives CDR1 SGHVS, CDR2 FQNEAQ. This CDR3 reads CASSFGGSYNEQFF. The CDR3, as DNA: TGTGCCAGCAGCTTCGGGGGATCCTACAATGAGCAGTTCTTC.

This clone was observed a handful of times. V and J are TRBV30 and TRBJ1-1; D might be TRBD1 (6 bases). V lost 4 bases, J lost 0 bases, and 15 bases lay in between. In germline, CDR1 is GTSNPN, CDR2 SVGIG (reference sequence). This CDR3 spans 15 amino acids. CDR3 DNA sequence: TGTGCCTGGATGCCTCGGACAGTGATGAACACTGAAGCTTTCTTT. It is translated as CAWMPRTVMNTEAFF.

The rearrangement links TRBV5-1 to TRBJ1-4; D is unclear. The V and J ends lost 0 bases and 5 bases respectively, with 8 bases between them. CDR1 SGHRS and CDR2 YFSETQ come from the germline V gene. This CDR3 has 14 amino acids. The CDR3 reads CASSLGQPNEKLFF. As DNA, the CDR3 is TGCGCCAGCAGCTTGGGTCAGCCCAATGAAAAACTGTTTTTT.

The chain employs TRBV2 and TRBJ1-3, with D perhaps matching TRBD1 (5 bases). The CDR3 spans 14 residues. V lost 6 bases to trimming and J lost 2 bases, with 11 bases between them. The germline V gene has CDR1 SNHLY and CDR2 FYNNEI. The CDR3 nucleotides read TGTGCCAGCAGCAGGGACTATACTGGAAACACCATATATTTT. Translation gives CASSRDYTGNTIYF.

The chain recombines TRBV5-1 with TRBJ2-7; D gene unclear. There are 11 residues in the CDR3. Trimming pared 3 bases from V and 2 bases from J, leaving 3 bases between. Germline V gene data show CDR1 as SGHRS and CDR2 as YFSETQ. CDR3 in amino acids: CASSSTYEQYF. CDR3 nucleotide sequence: TGCGCCAGCAGCTCCACCTACGAGCAGTACTTC.

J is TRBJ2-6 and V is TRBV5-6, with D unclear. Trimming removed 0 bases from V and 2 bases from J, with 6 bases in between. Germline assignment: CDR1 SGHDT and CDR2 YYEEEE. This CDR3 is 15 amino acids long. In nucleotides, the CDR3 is TGTGCCAGCAGCTTGGTGATACCTGGGGCCAACGTCCTGACTTTC. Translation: CASSLVIPGANVLTF.